The 2 T cell receptor beta chains in this list originate from one sample, sequenced in a study of blood T cells in healthy people across ages. A second roughly 7 to 11 cycle PCR used barcoded and J-beta primers. TCRdb processed the 5' RACE reads anew with MiXCR; each CDR3 protein has one entry. The sample lists 650,000 to 1,000,000 distinct CDR3 sequences; around 34% were seen once. Material: blood. These receptors came from a man aged 18 to 30 in good health.

This clonotype occurred a few times. This chain joins TRBV7-8 and TRBJ2-7, with 9 bases identical to TRBD1. The J call may be wrong; the DNA end is better matched by TRBJ2-5. CDR1 SGHVS and CDR2 FQNEAQ come from the germline V gene. The length of the CDR3 is 17 residues. The CDR3 sequence is CASRNYRDRESAETQYF. CDR3 nucleotide sequence: TGTGCCAGCAGAAATTACCGGGACAGGGAGTCGGCAGAGACCCAGTACTTC.

This clonotype was seen a few times. This chain links TRBV7-2 with TRBJ2-1; D gene uncertain. This CDR3 region has 17 residues. V lost 0 bases to trimming and J lost 3 bases, with 15 bases between them. Germline lookup yields CDR1 SGHTA and CDR2 FQGNSA. The CDR3: CASSLAPSQSDYNEQFF. The CDR3 nucleotides read TGTGCCAGCAGCTTAGCGCCAAGTCAGAGCGACTACAATGAGCAGTTCTTC.